This T cell receptor beta chain was sequenced for a study of glioma-infiltrating T cells after dendritic cell vaccination. Study conclusions and caveats: Longer survival after dendritic cell vaccination followed higher pretreatment TIL content. Survival was not directly related to TCR clonality in these patients.

The CDR3 has 15 residues. Germline CDR1 reads KGHSH; CDR2 reads LQKENI. Trimming removed 6 bases from V and 4 bases from J; junction bases left unmatched: 11. None of the glioblastoma patients had an isocitrate dehydrogenase mutation. Up to 2 ug genomic DNA was used for TCRB CDR3 amplification. TCRdb keeps only in-frame clones here, not all; method: immunoSEQ multiplex PCR. The data show roughly 100,000 clones, roughly four fifths seen once. A single count supports this clone. No antigen is known for it. The TCR comes from a human donor with glioblastoma. Material: blood, obtained before dendritic cell vaccination. The V gene is TRBV18, the J gene TRBJ2-5; 7 bases agree with TRBD2. CDR3 bases: TGTGCCAGCTCGCGTCTGGCGGGGGACCGAGAGACCCAGTACTTC. Its translation is CASSRLAGDRETQYF.